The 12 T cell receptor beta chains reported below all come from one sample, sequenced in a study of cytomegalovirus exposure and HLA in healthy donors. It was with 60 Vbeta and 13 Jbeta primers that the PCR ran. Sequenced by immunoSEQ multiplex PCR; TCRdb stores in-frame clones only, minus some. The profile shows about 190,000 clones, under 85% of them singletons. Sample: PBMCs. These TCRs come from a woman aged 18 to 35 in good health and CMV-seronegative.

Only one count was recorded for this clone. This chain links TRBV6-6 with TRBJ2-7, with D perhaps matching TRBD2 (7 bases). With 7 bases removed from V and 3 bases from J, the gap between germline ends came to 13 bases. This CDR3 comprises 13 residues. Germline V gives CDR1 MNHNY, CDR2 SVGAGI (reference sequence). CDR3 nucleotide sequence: TGTGCCAGCATCGGGGGGCAGGGCTACGAGCAGTACTTC. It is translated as CASIGGQGYEQYF.

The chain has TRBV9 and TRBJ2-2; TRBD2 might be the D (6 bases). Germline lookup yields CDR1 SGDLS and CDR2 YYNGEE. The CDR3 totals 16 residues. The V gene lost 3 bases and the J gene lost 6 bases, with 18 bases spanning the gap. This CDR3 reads CASSGTGTSVPGELFF. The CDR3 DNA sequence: TGTGCCAGCAGCGGGACCGGGACTTCTGTTCCCGGGGAGCTGTTTTTT.

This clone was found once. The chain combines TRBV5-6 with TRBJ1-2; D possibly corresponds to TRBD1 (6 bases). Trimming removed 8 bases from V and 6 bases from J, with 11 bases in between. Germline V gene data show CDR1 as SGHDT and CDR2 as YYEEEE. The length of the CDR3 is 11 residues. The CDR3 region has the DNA TGTGCCAGTGGGGGGGCCGATGGCTACACCTTC. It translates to CASGGADGYTF. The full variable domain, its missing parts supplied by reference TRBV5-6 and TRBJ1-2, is DAGVTQSPTHLIKTRGQQVTLRCSPKSGHDTVSWYQQALGQGPQFIFQYYEEEERQRGNFPDRFSGHQFPNYSSELNVNALLLGDSALYLCASGGADGYTFGSGTRLTVV.

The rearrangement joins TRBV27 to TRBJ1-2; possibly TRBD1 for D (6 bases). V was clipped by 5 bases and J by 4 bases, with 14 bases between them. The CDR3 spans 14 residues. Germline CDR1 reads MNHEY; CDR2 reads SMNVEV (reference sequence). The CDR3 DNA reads TGTGCCAGCAGTCTGAAACAGGGTCCCTATGGCTACACCTTC. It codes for CASSLKQGPYGYTF.

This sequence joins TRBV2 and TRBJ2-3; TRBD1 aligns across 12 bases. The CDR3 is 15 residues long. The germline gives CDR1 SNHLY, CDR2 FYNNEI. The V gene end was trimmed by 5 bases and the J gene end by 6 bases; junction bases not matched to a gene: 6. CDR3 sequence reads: CASSTGTGGWDTQYF. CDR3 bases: TGTGCCAGCAGTACCGGGACAGGGGGCTGGGATACGCAGTATTTT.

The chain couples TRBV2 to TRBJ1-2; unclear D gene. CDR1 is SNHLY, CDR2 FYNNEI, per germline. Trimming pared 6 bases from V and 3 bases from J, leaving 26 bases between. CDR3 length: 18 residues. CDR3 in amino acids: CASRPPDHSRRGYYGYTF. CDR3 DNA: TGTGCCAGCAGGCCCCCCGACCATTCTCGCCGCGGATACTATGGCTACACCTTC. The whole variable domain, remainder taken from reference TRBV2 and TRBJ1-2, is EPEVTQTPSHQVTQMGQEVILRCVPISNHLYFYWYRQILGQKVEFLVSFYNNEISEKSEIFDDQFSVERPDGSNFTLKIRSTKLEDSAMYFCASRPPDHSRRGYYGYTFGSGTRLTVV.

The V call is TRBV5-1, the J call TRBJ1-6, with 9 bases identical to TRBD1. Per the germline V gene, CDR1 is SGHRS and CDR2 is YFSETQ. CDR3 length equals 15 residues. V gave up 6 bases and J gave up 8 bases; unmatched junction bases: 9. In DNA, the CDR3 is TGCGCCAGCAAGCTGCTGGGACAGGGTGATTCACCCCTCCACTTT. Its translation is CASKLLGQGDSPLHF.

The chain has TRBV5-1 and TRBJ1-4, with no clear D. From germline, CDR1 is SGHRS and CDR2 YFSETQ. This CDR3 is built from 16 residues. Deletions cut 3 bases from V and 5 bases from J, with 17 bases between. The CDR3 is CASSSGSTPGNEKLFF. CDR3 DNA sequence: TGCGCCAGCAGCTCGGGGTCTACTCCTGGGAATGAAAAACTGTTTTTT.

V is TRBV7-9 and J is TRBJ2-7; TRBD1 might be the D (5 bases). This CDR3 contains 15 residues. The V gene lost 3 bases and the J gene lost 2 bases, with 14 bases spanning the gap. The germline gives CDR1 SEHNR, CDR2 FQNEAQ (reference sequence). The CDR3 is CASSLGPPLAYEQYF. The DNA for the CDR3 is TGTGCCAGCAGCTTGGGGCCACCTCTAGCCTACGAGCAGTACTTC.

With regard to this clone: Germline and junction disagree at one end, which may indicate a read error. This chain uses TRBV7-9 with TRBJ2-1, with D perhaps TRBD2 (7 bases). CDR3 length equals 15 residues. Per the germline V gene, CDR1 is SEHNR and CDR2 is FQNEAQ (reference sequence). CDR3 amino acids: CSSSRRGGANNEQFF. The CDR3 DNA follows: TGTTCCAGCAGCCGTCGTGGGGGGGCCAACAATGAGCAGTTCTTC.

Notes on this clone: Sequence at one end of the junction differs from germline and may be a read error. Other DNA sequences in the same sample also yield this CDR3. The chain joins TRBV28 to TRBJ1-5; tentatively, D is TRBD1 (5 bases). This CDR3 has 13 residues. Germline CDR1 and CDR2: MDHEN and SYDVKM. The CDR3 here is CASSFRRGSSQHF. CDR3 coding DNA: TGCGCCAGCAGTTTCAGGAGGGGTTCGTCCCAGCATTTT.

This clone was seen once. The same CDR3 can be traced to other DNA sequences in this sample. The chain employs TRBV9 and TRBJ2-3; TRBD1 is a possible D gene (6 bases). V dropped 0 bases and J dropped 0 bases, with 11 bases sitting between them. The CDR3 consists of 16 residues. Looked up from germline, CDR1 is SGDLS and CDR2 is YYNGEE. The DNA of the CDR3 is TGTGCCAGCAGCGTAGCTTCAGGGGCCAGCACAGATACGCAGTATTTT. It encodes CASSVASGASTDTQYF.